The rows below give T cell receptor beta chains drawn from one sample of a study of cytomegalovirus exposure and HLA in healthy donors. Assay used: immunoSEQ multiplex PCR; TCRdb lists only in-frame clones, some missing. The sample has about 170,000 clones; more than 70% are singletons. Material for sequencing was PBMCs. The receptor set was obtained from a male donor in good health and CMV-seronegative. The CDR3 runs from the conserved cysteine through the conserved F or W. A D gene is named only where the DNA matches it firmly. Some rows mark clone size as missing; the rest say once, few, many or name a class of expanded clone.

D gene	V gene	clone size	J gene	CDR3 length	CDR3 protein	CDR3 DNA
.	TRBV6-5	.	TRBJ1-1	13	CASTDPSGVEAFF	TGTGCCAGCACCGACCCTTCCGGGGTTGAAGCTTTCTTT
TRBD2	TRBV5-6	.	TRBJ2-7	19	CASSLPPGLAGKSSYEQYF	TGTGCCAGCAGCTTGCCCCCGGGACTAGCGGGGAAAAGCTCCTACGAGCAGTACTTC
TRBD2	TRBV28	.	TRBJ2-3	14	CASRTGGPGDTQYF	TGTGCCAGTCGGACGGGGGGGCCGGGAGATACGCAGTATTTT
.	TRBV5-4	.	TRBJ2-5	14	CASSSQGSKETQYF	TGTGCCAGCAGCTCTCAGGGTTCCAAAGAGACCCAGTACTTC
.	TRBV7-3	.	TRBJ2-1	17	CASSLLGGAGSRHEQFF	TGTGCCAGCAGCTTATTAGGGGGCGCGGGAAGTCGGCATGAGCAGTTCTTC
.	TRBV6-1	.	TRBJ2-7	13	CASTPDSRYEQYF	TGTGCCAGCACCCCGGACAGCCGCTACGAGCAGTACTTC
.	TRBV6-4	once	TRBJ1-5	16	CASSDGGESSNQPQHF	TGTGCCAGCAGTGACGGTGGGGAGTCAAGCAATCAGCCCCAGCATTTT
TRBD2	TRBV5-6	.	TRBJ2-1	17	CASSPGSGGQLYNEQFF	TGTGCCAGCAGCCCCGGTAGCGGGGGTCAGTTGTACAATGAGCAGTTCTTC
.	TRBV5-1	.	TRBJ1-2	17	CASSLKIVGQSVDGYTF	TGCGCCAGCAGCTTGAAGATTGTGGGCCAATCAGTCGATGGCTACACCTTC
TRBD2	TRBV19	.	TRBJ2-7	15	CASSPSTGGAYEQYF	TGTGCCAGTAGCCCGAGCACGGGGGGGGCCTACGAGCAGTACTTC
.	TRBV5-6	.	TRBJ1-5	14	CASSPSGSNQPQHF	TGTGCCAGCAGCCCGTCGGGTTCCAATCAGCCCCAGCATTTT
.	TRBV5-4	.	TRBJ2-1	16	CASSHSGPSSYNEQFF	TGTGCCAGCAGCCATAGCGGCCCGAGCTCCTACAATGAGCAGTTCTTC
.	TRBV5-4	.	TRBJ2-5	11	CASSLLETQYF	TGTGCCAGCAGCTTACTGGAGACCCAGTACTTC
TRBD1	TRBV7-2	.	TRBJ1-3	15	CASSLSTGRWDTIYF	TGTGCCAGCAGCTTGTCGACAGGGCGTTGGGACACCATATATTTT
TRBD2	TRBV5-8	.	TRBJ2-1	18	CASSALTSGGKNYNEQFF	TGTGCCAGCAGCGCCCTGACTAGCGGGGGGAAGAACTACAATGAGCAGTTCTTC
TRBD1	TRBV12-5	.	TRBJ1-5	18	CASQGRGQGAFSNQPQHF	TGTGCTAGTCAAGGTCGGGGACAGGGGGCCTTTAGCAATCAGCCCCAGCATTTT
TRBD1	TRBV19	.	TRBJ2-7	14	CASNPRGSSYEQYF	TGTGCCAGTAATCCCAGGGGGAGCTCCTACGAGCAGTACTTC
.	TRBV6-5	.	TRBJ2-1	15	CASSFEQEYYNEQFF	TGTGCCAGTAGCTTCGAACAGGAGTACTACAATGAGCAGTTCTTC
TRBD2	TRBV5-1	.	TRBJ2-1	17	CASSHGTSEKHYNEQFF	TGCGCCAGCAGCCACGGGACTAGCGAAAAACACTACAATGAGCAGTTCTTC
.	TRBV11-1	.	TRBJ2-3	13	CASSFYNRDTQYF	TGTGCCAGCAGCTTTTATAATCGGGATACGCAGTATTTT
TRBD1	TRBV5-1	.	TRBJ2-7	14	CASSFAGTAYEQYF	TGCGCCAGCAGCTTCGCTGGGACAGCCTACGAGCAGTACTTC
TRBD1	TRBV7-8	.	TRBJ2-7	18	CASSLLSRIYRGFDEQYF	TGTGCCAGCAGCTTACTCTCTCGTATTTACAGGGGGTTTGACGAGCAGTACTTC
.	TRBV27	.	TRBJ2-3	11	CASRTTGPQYF	TGTGCCAGCAGGACGACAGGTCCGCAGTATTTT
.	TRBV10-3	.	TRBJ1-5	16	CAISEFLLASNQPQHF	TGTGCCATCAGTGAGTTTCTGCTCGCGAGCAATCAGCCCCAGCATTTT
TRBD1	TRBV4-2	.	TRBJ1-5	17	CASSQPTGVDGNQPQHF	TGTGCCAGCAGCCAGCCTACAGGGGTCGATGGCAATCAGCCCCAGCATTTT
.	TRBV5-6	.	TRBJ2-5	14	CASSLGDRRETQYF	TGTGCCAGCAGCTTGGGCGACAGGAGGGAGACCCAGTACTTC
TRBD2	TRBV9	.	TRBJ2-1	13	CASSVGLAVEQFF	TGTGCCAGCAGCGTAGGACTAGCTGTCGAGCAGTTCTTC
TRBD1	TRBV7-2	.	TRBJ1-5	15	CASSLEGAAGQPQHF	TGTGCCAGCAGCTTAGAGGGGGCGGCGGGGCAGCCCCAGCATTTT
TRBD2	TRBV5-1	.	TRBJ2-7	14	CASSASGSSYEQYF	TGCGCCAGCAGCGCTAGCGGTAGCTCCTACGAGCAGTACTTC
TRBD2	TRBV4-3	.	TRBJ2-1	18	CASSLREAYQNSYNEQFF	TGCGCCAGCAGCCTCCGGGAGGCGTATCAAAACTCCTACAATGAGCAGTTCTTC
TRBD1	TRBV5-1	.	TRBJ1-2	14	CASSSTRQGMGYTF	TGCGCCAGCAGCTCAACTAGACAGGGTATGGGCTACACCTTC
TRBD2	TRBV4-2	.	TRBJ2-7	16	CASSQPTVGGDYEQYF	TGTGCCAGCAGCCAACCGACGGTGGGAGGGGACTACGAGCAGTACTTC
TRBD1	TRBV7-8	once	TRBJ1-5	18	CASSLLRGTGVRDQPQHF	TGTGCCAGCAGCTTACTGCGTGGGACAGGGGTTCGCGATCAGCCCCAGCATTTT
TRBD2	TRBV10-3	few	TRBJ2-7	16	CAISESALAALYEQYF	TGTGCCATCAGTGAGTCCGCCCTAGCGGCGCTTTACGAGCAGTACTTC
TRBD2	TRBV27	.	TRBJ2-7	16	CASSSPFLAGNNEQYF	TGTGCCAGCAGTTCCCCCTTCCTAGCGGGGAACAACGAGCAGTACTTC
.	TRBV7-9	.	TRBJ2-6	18	CASSSRRAGSSGANVLTF	TGTGCCAGCAGCTCTCGTCGGGCGGGGTCCTCTGGGGCCAACGTCCTGACTTTC
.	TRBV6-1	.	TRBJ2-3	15	CASGPRSSGTDTQYF	TGTGCCAGCGGGCCCCGCTCTAGCGGCACAGATACGCAGTATTTT
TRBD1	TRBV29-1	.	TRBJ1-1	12	CSVGTGRTEAFF	TGCAGCGTGGGGACAGGGAGAACTGAAGCTTTCTTT
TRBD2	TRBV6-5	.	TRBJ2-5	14	CASSSPSGIMTQYF	TGTGCCAGCAGTTCCCCTAGCGGGATAATGACCCAGTACTTC
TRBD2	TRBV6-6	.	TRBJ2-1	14	CASSQAGGPHEQFF	TGTGCCAGCAGTCAGGCGGGAGGTCCCCATGAGCAGTTCTTC
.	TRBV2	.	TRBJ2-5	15	CASRPRDTGQETQYF	TGTGCCAGCAGACCTCGGGATACAGGGCAAGAGACCCAGTACTTC
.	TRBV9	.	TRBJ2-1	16	CASSVDGRSSYNEQFF	TGTGCCAGCAGCGTAGATGGGAGGAGCTCCTACAATGAGCAGTTCTTC
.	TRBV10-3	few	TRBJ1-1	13	CAISAGGTVEAFF	TGTGCCATCAGTGCCGGGGGTACCGTTGAAGCTTTCTTT
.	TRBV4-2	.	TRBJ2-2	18	CASSPASGASGSSGELFF	TGTGCCAGCAGCCCAGCCTCGGGTGCCTCCGGGAGTTCCGGGGAGCTGTTTTTT